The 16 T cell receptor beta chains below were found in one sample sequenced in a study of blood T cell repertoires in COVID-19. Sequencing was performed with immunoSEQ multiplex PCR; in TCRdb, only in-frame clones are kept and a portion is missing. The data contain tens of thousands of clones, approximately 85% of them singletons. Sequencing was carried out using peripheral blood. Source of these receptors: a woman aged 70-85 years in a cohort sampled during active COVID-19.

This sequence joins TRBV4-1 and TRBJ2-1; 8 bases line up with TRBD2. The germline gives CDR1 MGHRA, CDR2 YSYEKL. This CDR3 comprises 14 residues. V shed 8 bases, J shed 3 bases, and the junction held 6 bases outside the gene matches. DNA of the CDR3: TGCGCCAGCGCGTCCGGGACTAGCTACAATGAGCAGTTCTTC. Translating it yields CASASGTSYNEQFF.

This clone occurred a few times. In DNA, the CDR3 is TGCAGCGTAGTAAACAGGGGGCGCACAGATACGCAGTATTTT. Protein product: CSVVNRGRTDTQYF. The chain has TRBV29-1 and TRBJ2-3; 9 bases line up with TRBD1. The germline V gene encodes CDR1 SQVTM and CDR2 ANQGSEA. The V segment lost 6 bases and the J segment 1 base; nucleotides outside the gene matches: 5. This CDR3 has 14 amino acids.

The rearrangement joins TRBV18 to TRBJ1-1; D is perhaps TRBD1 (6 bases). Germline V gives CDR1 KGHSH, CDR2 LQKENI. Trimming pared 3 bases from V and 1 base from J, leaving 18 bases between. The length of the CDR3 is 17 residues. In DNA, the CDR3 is TGTGCCAGCTCACCGATACAGGGTGGGGGTACGAACACTGAAGCTTTCTTT. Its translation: CASSPIQGGGTNTEAFF. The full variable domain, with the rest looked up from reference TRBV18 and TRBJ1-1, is NAGVMQNPRHLVRRRGQEARLRCSPMKGHSHVYWYRQLPEEGLKFMVYLQKENIIDESGMPKERFSAEFPKEGPSILRIQQVVRGDSAAYFCASSPIQGGGTNTEAFFGQGTRLTVV.

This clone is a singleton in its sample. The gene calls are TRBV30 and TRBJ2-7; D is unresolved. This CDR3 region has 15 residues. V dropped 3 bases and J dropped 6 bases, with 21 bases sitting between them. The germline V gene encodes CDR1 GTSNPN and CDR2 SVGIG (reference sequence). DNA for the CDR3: TGTGCCTGGAGGGATGGAGCAACAAGAACCGGCGAGCAGTACTTC. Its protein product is CAWRDGATRTGEQYF.

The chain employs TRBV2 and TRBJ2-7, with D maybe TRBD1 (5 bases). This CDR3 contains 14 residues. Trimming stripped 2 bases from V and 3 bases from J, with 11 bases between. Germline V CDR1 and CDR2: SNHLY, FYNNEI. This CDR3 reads CASSENTQGYEQYF. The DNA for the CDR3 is TGTGCCAGCAGTGAAAACACCCAGGGCTACGAGCAGTACTTC.

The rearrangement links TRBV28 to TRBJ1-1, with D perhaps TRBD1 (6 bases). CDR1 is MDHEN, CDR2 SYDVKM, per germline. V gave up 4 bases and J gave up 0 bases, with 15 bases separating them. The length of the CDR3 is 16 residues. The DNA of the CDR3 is TGTGCCAGCAGTTCAACTGGACAGCTTATGAACACTGAAGCTTTCTTT. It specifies CASSSTGQLMNTEAFF.

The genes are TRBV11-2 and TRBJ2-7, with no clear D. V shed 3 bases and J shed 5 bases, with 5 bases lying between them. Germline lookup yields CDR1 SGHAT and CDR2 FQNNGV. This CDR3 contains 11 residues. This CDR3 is CASSFHNEQYF. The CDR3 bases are TGTGCCAGCAGCTTTCACAACGAGCAGTACTTC.

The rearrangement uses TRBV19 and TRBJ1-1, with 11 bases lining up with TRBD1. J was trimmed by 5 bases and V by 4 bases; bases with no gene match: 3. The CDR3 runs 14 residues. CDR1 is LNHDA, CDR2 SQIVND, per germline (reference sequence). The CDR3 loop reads CASSTGQGGTEAFF. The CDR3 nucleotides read TGTGCCAGTAGTACGGGACAGGGGGGAACTGAAGCTTTCTTT. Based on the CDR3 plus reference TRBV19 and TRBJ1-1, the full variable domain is DGGITQSPKYLFRKEGQNVTLSCEQNLNHDAMYWYRQDPGQGLRLIYYSQIVNDFQKGDIAEGYSVSREKKESFPLTVTSAQKNPTAFYLCASSTGQGGTEAFFGQGTRLTVV.

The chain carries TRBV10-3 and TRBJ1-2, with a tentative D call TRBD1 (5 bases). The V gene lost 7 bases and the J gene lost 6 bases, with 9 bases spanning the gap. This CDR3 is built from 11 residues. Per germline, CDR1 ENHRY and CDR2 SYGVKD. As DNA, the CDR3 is TGTGCCATCACCGGGGGGAATGGCTACACCTTC. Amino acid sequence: CAITGGNGYTF.

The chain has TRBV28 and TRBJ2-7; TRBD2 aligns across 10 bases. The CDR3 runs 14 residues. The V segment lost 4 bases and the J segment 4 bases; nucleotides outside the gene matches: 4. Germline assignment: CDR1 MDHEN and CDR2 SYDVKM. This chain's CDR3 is CASSSGTSVYEQYF. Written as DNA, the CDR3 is TGTGCCAGCAGTTCCGGGACTAGCGTGTACGAGCAGTACTTC.

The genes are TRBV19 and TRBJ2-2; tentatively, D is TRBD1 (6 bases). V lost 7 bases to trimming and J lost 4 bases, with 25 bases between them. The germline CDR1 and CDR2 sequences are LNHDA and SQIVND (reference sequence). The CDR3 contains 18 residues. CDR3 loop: CASMSNGRGQRTTGELFF. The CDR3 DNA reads TGTGCCAGTATGTCTAACGGCCGCGGACAGCGCACCACCGGGGAGCTGTTTTTT.

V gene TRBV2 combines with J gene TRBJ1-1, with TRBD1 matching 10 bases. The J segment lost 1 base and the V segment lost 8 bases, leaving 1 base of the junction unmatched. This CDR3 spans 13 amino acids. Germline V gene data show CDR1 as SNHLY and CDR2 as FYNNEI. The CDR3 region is CASRDRGNTEAFF. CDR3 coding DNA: TGTGCCAGCCGGGACAGGGGGAACACTGAAGCTTTCTTT.

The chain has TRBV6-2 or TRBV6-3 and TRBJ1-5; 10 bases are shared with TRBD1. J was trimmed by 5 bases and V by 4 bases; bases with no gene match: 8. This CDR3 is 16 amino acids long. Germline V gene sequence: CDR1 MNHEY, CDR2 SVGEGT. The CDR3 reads CASSSTDGTGDQPQHF. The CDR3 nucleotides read TGTGCCAGCAGTTCTACGGACGGGACAGGGGATCAGCCCCAGCATTTT.

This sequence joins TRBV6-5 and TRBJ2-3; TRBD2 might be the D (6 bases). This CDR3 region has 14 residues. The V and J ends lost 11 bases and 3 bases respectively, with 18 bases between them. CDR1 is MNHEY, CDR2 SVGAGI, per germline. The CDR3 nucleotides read TGTGCCTCCCGGGAGTTGGGGGAGACAGATACGCAGTATTTT. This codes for CASRELGETDTQYF.

CDR3 nucleotide sequence: TGTGCCAGTAGTCCATCCGGGGGGACAGGGGGCGAGTACTTC. Protein product: CASSPSGGTGGEYF. The rearrangement links TRBV19 to TRBJ2-7; TRBD1 matches at 12 bases. This CDR3 has 14 residues. The V segment lost 5 bases and the J segment 11 bases; nucleotides outside the gene matches: 10. Germline-derived CDR1 and CDR2 are LNHDA and SQIVND (reference sequence).

The CDR3 loop reads CATSDSFSGFDEQYF. CDR3 nucleotides: TGTGCCACCAGTGATTCCTTCTCGGGATTTGACGAGCAGTACTTC. The chain joins TRBV24-1 to TRBJ2-7; tentatively, D is TRBD2 (5 bases). V was cut by 2 bases and J by 5 bases, with 15 bases left in between. CDR3 size: 15 residues. Germline V gives CDR1 KGHDR, CDR2 SFDVKD.